This T cell receptor beta chain was sequenced in a study of long-term antiretroviral therapy in people with HIV. Broader study findings: Repertoires looked antigen-experienced, with only a slight naive shift after ART.

Survey level was the resolution at which the v3.0 immunoSEQ assay ran. Generated by immunoSEQ multiplex PCR, the TCRdb table keeps only in-frame clones and is missing some. The data contain 15,000 to 20,000 clones, roughly 88% of them singletons. As for this clone: No antigen is known for it.

This CDR3 is built from 14 residues. V gave up 3 bases and J gave up 5 bases, with 13 bases separating them. Germline assignment: CDR1 SGHRS and CDR2 YFSETQ. This TCR was recovered from a man in his fifties with HIV. The chain employs TRBV5-1 and TRBJ2-3; D gene ambiguous. Sequenced here: unsorted PBMCs, sampled 0.7 years before starting antiretroviral therapy. The CDR3 DNA follows: TGCGCCAGCAGCTCCCCTAGTATTGGAGATACGCAGTATTTT. It codes for CASSSPSIGDTQYF.